This T cell receptor beta chain is drawn from a study of long-term antiretroviral therapy in people with HIV. The CDR3 sequence is 13 residues long. The trim removed 6 bases at V and 8 bases at J, leaving 7 bases unmatched. Germline CDR1 reads LNHDA; CDR2 reads SQIVND (reference sequence). Study results and caveats: Clones showing expansion before ART dominated the repertoire at all time points. Researchers lacked any data on ART adherence, viral resistance or therapy changes.

The run of the v3.0 immunoSEQ assay was at survey level. The protocol was immunoSEQ multiplex PCR, while the TCRdb copy is restricted to in-frame clones and leaves out a portion. Of 20,000 to 25,000 clones listed, around 85% are singletons. Worth noting for this clone: Its target is unknown.

The receptor was isolated from a man in his forties or fifties with HIV. This chain joins TRBV19 and TRBJ1-2; 9 bases agree with TRBD1. The sample was unsorted PBMCs, taken 1.6 years after starting antiretroviral therapy. The chain's CDR3 is CASRFGQGYGYTF. CDR3 nucleotides: TGTGCCAGTAGATTCGGACAGGGGTACGGCTACACCTTC.